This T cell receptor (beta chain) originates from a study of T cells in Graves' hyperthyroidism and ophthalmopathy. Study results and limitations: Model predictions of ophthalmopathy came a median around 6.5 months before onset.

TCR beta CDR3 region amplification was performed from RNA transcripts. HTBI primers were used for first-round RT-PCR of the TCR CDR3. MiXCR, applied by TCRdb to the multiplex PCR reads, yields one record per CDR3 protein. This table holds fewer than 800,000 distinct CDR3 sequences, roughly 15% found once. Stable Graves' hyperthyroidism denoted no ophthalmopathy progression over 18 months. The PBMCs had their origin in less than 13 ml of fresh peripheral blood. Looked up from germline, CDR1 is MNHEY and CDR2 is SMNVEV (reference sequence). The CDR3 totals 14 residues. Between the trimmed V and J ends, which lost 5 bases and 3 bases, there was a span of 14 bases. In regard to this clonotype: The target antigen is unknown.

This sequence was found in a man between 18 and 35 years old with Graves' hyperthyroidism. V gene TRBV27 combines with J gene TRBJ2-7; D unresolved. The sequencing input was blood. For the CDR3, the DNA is TGTGCCAGCAGTGTTCAAGGGCGAATCTACGAGCAGTACTTC. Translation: CASSVQGRIYEQYF.